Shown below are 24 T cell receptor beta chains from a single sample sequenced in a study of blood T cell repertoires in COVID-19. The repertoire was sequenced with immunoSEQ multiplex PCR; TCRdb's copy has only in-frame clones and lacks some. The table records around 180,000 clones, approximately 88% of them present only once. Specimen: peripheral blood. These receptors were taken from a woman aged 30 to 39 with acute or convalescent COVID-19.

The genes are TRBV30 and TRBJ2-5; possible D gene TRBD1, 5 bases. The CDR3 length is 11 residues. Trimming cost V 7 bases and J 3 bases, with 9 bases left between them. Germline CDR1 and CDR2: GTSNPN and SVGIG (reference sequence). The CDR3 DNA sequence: TGTGCCTTAGGGGTCGAAGAGACCCAGTACTTC. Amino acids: CALGVEETQYF.

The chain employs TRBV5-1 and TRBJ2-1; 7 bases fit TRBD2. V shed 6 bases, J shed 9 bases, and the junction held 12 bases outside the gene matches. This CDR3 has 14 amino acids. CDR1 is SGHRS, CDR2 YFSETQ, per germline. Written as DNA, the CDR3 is TGCGCCAGCATGGGCGGGAGCAATGGGGGTGAGCAGTTCTTC. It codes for CASMGGSNGGEQFF.

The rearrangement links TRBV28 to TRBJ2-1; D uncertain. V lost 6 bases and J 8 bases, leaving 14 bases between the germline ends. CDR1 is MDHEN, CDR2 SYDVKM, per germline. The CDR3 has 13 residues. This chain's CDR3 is CASRVPLGYEQFF. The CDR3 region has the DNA TGTGCCAGCAGGGTTCCCCTGGGCTATGAGCAGTTCTTC.

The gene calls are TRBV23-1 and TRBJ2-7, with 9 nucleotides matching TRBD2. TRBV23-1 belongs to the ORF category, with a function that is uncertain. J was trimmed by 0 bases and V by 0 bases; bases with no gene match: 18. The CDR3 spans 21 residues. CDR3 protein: CASSQSGASWTSDKSSYEQYF. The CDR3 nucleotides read TGCGCCAGCAGTCAATCGGGGGCCTCATGGACTAGCGACAAGAGCTCCTACGAGCAGTACTTC.

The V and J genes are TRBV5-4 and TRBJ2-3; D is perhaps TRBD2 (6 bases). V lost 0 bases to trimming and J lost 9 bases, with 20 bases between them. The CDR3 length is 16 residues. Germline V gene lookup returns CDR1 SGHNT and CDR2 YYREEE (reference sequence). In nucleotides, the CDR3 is TGTGCCAGCAGCTTGGCCGCTATAGGAGGGCCGGGCACGCAGTATTTT. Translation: CASSLAAIGGPGTQYF. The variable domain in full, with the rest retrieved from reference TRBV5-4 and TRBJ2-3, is ETGVTQSPTHLIKTRGQQVTLRCSSQSGHNTVSWYQQALGQGPQFIFQYYREEENGRGNFPPRFSGLQFPNYSSELNVNALELDDSALYLCASSLAAIGGPGTQYFGPGTRLTVL.

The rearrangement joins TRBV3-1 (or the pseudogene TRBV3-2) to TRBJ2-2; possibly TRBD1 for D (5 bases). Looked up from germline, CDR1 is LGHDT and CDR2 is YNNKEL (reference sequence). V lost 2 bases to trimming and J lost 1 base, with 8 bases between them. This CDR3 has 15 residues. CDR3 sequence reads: CASSQQGMNTGELFF. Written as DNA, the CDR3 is TGTGCCAGCAGCCAACAGGGTATGAACACCGGGGAGCTGTTTTTT.

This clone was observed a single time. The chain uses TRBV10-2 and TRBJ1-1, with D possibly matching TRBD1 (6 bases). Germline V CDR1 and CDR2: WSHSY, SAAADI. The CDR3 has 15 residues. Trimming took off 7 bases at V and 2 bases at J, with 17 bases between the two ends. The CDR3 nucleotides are TGCGCCAGCAAACCTCCGGGGACACCCAACACTGAAGCTTTCTTT. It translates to CASKPPGTPNTEAFF.

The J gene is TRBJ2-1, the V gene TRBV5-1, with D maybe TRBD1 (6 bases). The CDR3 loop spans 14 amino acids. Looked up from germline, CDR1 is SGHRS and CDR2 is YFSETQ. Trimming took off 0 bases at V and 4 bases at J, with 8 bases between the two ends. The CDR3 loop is CASSLGTDYNEQFF. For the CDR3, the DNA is TGCGCCAGCAGCTTGGGGACAGATTACAATGAGCAGTTCTTC.

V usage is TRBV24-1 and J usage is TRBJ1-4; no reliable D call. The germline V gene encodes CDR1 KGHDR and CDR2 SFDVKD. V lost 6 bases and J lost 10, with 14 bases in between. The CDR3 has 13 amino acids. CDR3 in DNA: TGTGCCACCAGTTCGGGGTTTAAGGGAAAACTGTTTTTT. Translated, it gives CATSSGFKGKLFF.

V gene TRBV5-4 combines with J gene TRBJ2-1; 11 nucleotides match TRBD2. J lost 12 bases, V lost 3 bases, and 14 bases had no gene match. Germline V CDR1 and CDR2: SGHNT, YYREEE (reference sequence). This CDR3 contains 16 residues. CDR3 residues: CASSSGTSGPPSVQFF. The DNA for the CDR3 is TGTGCCAGCAGCTCAGGGACTAGCGGTCCGCCCTCGGTGCAGTTCTTC.

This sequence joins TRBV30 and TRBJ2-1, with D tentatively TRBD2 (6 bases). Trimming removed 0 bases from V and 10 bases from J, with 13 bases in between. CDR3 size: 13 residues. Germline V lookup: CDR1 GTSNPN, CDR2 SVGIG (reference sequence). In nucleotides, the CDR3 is TGTGCCTGGAGTGTAGGTCTAGCGAACGAGCAGTTCTTC. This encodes CAWSVGLANEQFF. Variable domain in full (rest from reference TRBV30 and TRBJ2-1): SQTIHQWPATLVQPVGSPLSLECTVEGTSNPNLYWYRQAAGRGLQLLFYSVGIGQISSEVPQNLSASRPQDRQFILSSKKLLLSDSGFYLCAWSVGLANEQFFGPGTRLTVL.

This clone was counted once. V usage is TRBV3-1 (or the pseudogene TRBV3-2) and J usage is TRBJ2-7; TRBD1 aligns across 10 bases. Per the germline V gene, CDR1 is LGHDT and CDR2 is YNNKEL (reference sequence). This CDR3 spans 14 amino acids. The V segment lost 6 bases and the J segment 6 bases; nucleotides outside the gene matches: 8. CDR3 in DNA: TGTGCCAGCAGGATGACAGGGGGCTCAGGCGAGCAGTACTTC. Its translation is CASRMTGGSGEQYF.

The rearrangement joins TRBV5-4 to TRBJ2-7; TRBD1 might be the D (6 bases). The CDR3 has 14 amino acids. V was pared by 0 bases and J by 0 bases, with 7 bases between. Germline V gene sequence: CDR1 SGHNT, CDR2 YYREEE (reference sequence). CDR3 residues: CASSLGTDSYEQYF. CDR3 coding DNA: TGTGCCAGCAGCTTGGGGACAGACTCCTACGAGCAGTACTTC.

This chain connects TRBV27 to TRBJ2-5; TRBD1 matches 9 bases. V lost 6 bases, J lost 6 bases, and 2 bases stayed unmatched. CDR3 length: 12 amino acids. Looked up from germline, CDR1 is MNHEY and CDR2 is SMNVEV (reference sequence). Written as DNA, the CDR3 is TGTGCCAGCAGGAACAGGGGGCAGACCCAGTACTTC. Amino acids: CASRNRGQTQYF.

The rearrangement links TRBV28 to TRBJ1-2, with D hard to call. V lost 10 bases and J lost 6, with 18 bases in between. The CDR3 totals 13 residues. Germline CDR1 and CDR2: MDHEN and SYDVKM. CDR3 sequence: CATAGRELNGYTF. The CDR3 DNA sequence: TGTGCCACCGCCGGGCGGGAACTAAATGGCTACACCTTC.

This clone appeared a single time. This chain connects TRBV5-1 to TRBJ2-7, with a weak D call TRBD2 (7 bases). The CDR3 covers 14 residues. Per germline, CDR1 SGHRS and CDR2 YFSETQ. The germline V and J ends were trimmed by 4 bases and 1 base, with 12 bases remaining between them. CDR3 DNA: TGCGCCAGCAGCGGGGGAGGGGGATCCTACGAGCAGTACTTC. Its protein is CASSGGGGSYEQYF.

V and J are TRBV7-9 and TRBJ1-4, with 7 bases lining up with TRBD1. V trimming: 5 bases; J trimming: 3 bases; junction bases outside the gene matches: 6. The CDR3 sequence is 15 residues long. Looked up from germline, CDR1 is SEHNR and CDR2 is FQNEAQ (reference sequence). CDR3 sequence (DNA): TGTGCCAGCAGCCAGGACAGGTTCTCTAATGAAAAACTGTTTTTT. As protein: CASSQDRFSNEKLFF.

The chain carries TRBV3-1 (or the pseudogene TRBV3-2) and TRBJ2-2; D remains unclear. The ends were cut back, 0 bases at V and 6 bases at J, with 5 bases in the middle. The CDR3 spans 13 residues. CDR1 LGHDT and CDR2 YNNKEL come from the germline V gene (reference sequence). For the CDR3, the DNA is TGTGCCAGCAGCCAAGATAGATCCGGGGAGCTGTTTTTT. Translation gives CASSQDRSGELFF.

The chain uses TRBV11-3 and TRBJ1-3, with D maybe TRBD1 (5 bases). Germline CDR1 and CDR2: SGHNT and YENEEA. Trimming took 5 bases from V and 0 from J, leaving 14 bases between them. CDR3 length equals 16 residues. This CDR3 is CASSGAGFSSGNTIYF. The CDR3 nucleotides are TGTGCCAGCAGCGGAGCAGGGTTTAGCTCTGGAAACACCATATATTTT.

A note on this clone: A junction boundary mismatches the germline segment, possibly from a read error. CDR3 sequence (DNA): TGTGCCAGCAGCCAGACCGGGACAACTTATGAAAAACTGTTTTTT. Encoded protein: CASSQTGTTYEKLFF. The genes are TRBV3-1 (or the pseudogene TRBV3-2) and TRBJ1-4, with D tentatively TRBD1 (6 bases). This CDR3 is 15 amino acids long. Germline lookup yields CDR1 LGHDT and CDR2 YNNKEL (reference sequence).

The CDR3 DNA sequence: TGCGCCAGCAGCATGGACAGGGCGGGTATCGGGGAGCTGTTTTTT. Translating gives CASSMDRAGIGELFF. This chain links TRBV5-1 with TRBJ2-2; 8 bases match TRBD1. The CDR3 runs to 15 residues. In germline, CDR1 is SGHRS, CDR2 YFSETQ. V lost 4 bases, J lost 7 bases, and 9 bases stayed unmatched.

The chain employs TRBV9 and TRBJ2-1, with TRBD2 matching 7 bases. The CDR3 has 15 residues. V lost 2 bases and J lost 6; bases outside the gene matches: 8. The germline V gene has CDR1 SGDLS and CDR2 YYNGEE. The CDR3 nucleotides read TGTGCCAGCAGCGTTAAAGGGGAGGGCCTCAATGAGCAGTTCTTC. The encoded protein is CASSVKGEGLNEQFF.

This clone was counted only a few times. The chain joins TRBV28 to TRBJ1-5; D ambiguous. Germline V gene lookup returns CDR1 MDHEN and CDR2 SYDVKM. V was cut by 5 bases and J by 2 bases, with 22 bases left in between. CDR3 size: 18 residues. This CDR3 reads CASSGRGWRPQGNQPQHF. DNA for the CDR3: TGTGCCAGCAGTGGGAGAGGTTGGAGGCCGCAAGGCAATCAGCCCCAGCATTTT.

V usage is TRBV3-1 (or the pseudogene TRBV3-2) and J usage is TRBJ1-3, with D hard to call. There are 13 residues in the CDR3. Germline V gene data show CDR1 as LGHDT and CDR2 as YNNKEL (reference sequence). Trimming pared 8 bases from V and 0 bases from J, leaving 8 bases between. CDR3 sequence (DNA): TGTGCCAGCCGTCGACTCTCTGGAAACACCATATATTTT. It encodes CASRRLSGNTIYF.